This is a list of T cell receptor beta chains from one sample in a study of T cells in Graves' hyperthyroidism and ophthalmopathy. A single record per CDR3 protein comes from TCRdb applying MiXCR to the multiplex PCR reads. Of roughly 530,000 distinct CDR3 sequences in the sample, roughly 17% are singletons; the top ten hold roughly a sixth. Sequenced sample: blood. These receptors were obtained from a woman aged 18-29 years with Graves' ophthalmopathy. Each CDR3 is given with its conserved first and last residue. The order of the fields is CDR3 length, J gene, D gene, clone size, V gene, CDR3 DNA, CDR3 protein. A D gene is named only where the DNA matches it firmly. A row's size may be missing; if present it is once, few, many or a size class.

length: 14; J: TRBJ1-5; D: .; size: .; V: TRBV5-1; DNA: TGCGCCAGCAGCTACCGGGATTCAGATCAGCCCCAGCATTTT; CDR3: CASSYRDSDQPQHF
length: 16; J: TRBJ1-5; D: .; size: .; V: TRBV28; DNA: TGTGCCAGCAGTTTATCCTGGCACCATAGCAATCAGCCCCAGCATTTT; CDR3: CASSLSWHHSNQPQHF
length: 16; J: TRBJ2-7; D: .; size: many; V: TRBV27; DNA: TGTGCCAGCAGTTTATCCGGCGCGAGCAGCTCCTACGAGCAGTACTTC; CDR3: CASSLSGASSSYEQYF
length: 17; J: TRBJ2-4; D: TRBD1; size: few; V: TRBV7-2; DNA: TGTGCCAGCAGCTTAGGACTCGGGACAGGGGTGCAAAACATTCAGTACTTC; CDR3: CASSLGLGTGVQNIQYF
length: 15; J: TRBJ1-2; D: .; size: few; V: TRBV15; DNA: TGTGCCACCAGCAGTTCCAGGGGCCAGATCTATGGCTACACCTTC; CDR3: CATSSSRGQIYGYTF
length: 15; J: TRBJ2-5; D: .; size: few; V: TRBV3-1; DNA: TGTGCCAGCAGCCAAGAGTCACAGGGTGGAAAGACCCAGTACTTC; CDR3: CASSQESQGGKTQYF
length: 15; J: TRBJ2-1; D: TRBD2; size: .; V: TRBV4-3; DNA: TGCGCCAGCAGCCAAGACGGGAGGGCCGGGGGTGAGCAGTTCTTC; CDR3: CASSQDGRAGGEQFF
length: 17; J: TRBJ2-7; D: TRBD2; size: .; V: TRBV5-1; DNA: TGCGCCAGCAGCTTGGGTGGGACTAGCGGGATTATCTACGAGCAGTACTTC; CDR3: CASSLGGTSGIIYEQYF
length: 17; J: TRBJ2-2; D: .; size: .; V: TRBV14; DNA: TGTGCCAGCAGCCAAGATCAAGCAGGGACGTACACCGGGGAGCTGTTTTTT; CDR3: CASSQDQAGTYTGELFF
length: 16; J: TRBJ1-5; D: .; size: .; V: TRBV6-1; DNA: TGTGCCAGCAGGGCTGGGGGGGGGAAAAGCAATCAGCCCCAGCATTTT; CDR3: CASRAGGGKSNQPQHF
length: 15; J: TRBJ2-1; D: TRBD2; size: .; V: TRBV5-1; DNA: TGCGCCAGCAGTCCGACTAGCGGGATGATGAATGAGCAGTTCTTC; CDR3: CASSPTSGMMNEQFF
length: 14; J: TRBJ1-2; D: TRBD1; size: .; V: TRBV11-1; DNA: TGTGCCAGCAGCCAGGACAGGGGCAACTATGGCTACACCTTC; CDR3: CASSQDRGNYGYTF
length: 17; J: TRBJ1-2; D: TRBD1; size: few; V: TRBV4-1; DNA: TGCGCCAGCAGCCAAGAGCCCGGGACAGGGGGCCACTATGGCTACACCTTC; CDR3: CASSQEPGTGGHYGYTF
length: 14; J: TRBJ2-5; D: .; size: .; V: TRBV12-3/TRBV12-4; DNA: TGTGCCAGCAGTCCAGACGGGGAAGAAAAGACCCAGTACTTC; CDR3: CASSPDGEEKTQYF
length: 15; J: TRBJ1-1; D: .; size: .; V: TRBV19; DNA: TGTGCCAGTAGTACCCCCCTGACAGGAGATACTGAAGCTTTCTTT; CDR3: CASSTPLTGDTEAFF
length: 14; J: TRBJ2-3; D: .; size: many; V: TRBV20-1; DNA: TGCAGTGCTAGAGGGGGAAGGGGAACAGATACGCAGTATTTT; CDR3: CSARGGRGTDTQYF
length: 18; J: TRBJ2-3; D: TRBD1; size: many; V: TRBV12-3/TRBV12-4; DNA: TGTGCCAGCAGACTCGGACAGGGGGCGAGATATGGCACAGATACGCAGTATTTT; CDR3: CASRLGQGARYGTDTQYF
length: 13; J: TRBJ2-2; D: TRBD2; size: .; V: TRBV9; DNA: TGTGCCAGCACTACCGGGGGGTCCGGGGAGCTGTTTTTT; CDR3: CASTTGGSGELFF
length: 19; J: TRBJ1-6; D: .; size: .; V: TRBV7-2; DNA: TGTGCCAGCAGCCGGAGCTTCCCCGGGGGGCCTTCCTATAATTCACCCCTCCACTTT; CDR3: CASSRSFPGGPSYNSPLHF
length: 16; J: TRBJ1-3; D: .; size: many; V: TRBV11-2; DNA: TGTGCCAGCAGCTTAGAGGGTCGGTTCTCTGGAAACACCATATATTTT; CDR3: CASSLEGRFSGNTIYF
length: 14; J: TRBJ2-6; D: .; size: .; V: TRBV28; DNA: TGTGCCAGCAGTCGGGGGCGCGGGGCCAACGTCCTGACTTTC; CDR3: CASSRGRGANVLTF